The 12 T cell receptor beta chains in this list originate from one sample, sequenced in a study of immune heterogeneity within non-small cell lung tumors. The template for each sample was around 600 ng of genomic DNA, which had been extracted from bulk tumor tissue. Surgery yielded several widely spaced biopsies per primary tumor. The study cohort was described as untreated, and its members had newly diagnosed non-small cell lung cancer. They went on to have curative surgery. Multiplex PCR was performed with 32 V and 13 J primers, and it amplified TCR beta CDR3. One entry per CDR3 protein results from TCRdb running MiXCR on the multiplex PCR reads. The sample includes about 10,000 distinct CDR3 sequences, around 27% of them seen just once. The specimen was lung tumor tissue. The receptors were sampled from a woman in her fifties or sixties with non-small cell lung cancer.

This clonotype showed up just a few times. This may be a read error, as it is one base from a much larger clone. The CDR3 spells CAWTLTAGPLNF. Written as DNA, the CDR3 is TGTGCCTGGACGCTCACTGCGGGGCCCCTCAACTTT. The V and J genes are TRBV30 and TRBJ1-6; perhaps TRBD1 as D (5 bases). Germline V gene sequence: CDR1 GTSNPN, CDR2 SVGIG (reference sequence). The length of the CDR3 is 12 residues.

This clonotype occurred many times. CDR3 DNA sequence: TGTGCCACCAGCAGAGAGGGGGGGGGCACAGATACGCAGTATTTT. It specifies CATSREGGGTDTQYF. The J gene is TRBJ2-3, the V gene TRBV15; 7 nucleotides align to TRBD2. Germline CDR1 is LNHNV and CDR2 is YYDKDF (reference sequence). V dropped 0 bases and J dropped 1; count of bases not matched to a gene: 1. CDR3 size: 15 residues.

This clonotype showed up many times. Relative to the germline gene, one junction end is altered; a read error may explain this. The chain employs TRBV7-7 and TRBJ2-5, with 8 bases aligning to TRBD1. Germline values: CDR1 SSHAT, CDR2 FNYEAQ (reference sequence). The CDR3 loop spans 16 amino acids. For the CDR3, the DNA is TGTGCTAGCAGCTTAGATGACACAGGGGGAACGGAGACCCAGTACTTC. Translating gives CASSLDDTGGTETQYF. The variable domain in full, with the rest retrieved from reference TRBV7-7 and TRBJ2-5, is GAGVSQSPRYKVTKRGQDVTLRCDPISSHATLYWYQQALGQGPEFLTYFNYEAQPDKSGLPSDRFSAERPEGSISTLTIQRTEQRDSAMYRCASSLDDTGGTETQYFGPGTRLLVL.

This clonotype was counted ten times or more. V usage is TRBV11-1 and J usage is TRBJ1-5, with D uncertain. The V and J ends lost 3 bases and 3 bases respectively, with 6 bases between them. The germline CDR1 and CDR2 sequences are SGHAT and FQDESV (reference sequence). The CDR3 consists of 13 residues. DNA of the CDR3: TGTGCCAGCAGCTTCGGGAACAATCAGCCCCAGCATTTT. Translated: CASSFGNNQPQHF.

This clonotype was observed many times. The chain couples TRBV7-3 to TRBJ2-3; 8 bases fit TRBD1. Trimming cost V 5 bases and J 0 bases; bases outside gene matches: 4. This CDR3 has 15 amino acids. Germline CDR1 reads SGHTA; CDR2 reads FQGTGA. The CDR3 bases are TGTGCCAGCAGCGAACAGGGGGTTAGCACAGATACGCAGTATTTT. This gives the protein CASSEQGVSTDTQYF.

This clonotype was counted ten times or more. One end of the junction varies from germline; a read error may be responsible. The chain joins TRBV12-3 or TRBV12-4 to TRBJ1-3; no firm D call. This CDR3 comprises 12 residues. CDR3 DNA: TGTGCCAGCACCCCGGGATATGCCCAACTAAATTTT. Its protein product is CASTPGYAQLNF.

Note on this clonotype: A much larger clone lies a single base off, so this may be a read error. V and J are TRBV11-1 and TRBJ2-3; 11 bases line up with TRBD2. The CDR3 is 16 residues long. Germline loops: CDR1 SGHAT, CDR2 FQDESV (reference sequence). CDR3 amino acids: CASSHRLAGSTDAQYF. CDR3 nucleotides: TGTGCCAGCAGCCACCGACTAGCGGGAAGCACAGATGCGCAGTATTTT.

Concerning this clonotype: A clone one base away is much larger, so this may be a read error. The chain combines TRBV4-2 with TRBJ2-1; D is uncertain. The CDR3 length is 16 residues. Germline V gene data show CDR1 as LGHNA and CDR2 as YNFKEQ. V gave up 3 bases and J gave up 0 bases, with 12 bases separating them. The CDR3 coding sequence is TGTGCCAGCAGCCACCTCGTTAGTATCTCCTACAATGAGCAGTTCTTC. It translates to CASSHLVSISYNEQFF.

In DNA form, the CDR3 reads TGTGCCAGCAGCCCCGGGACAGCGTTAAATGAAAAACTGTTTTTT. Translating gives CASSPGTALNEKLFF. This rearrangement joins TRBV6-2 or TRBV6-3 to TRBJ1-4; TRBD1 agrees at 7 bases. V lost 6 bases and J lost 5; bases outside the gene matches: 9. CDR3 length: 15 residues. CDR1 and CDR2 (germline): MNHEY, SVGEGT.

V and J are TRBV7-8 and TRBJ2-5; a possible D gene is TRBD2 (5 bases). The CDR3 loop spans 15 amino acids. Per germline, CDR1 SGHVS and CDR2 FQNEAQ. Trimming took off 4 bases at V and 5 bases at J, with 17 bases between the two ends. In DNA form, the CDR3 reads TGTGCCAGCAGCTCCCGGGCCGCGCGAGGGGAGACCCAGTACTTC. It yields the protein CASSSRAARGETQYF.

By frequency in the sample, this clonotype is medium-sized. The chain combines TRBV28 with TRBJ2-7; D gene unclear. Germline V lookup: CDR1 MDHEN, CDR2 SYDVKM. V lost 8 bases and J 4 bases, leaving 18 bases between the germline ends. This CDR3 is 14 amino acids long. The CDR3 loop is CASYGSFLGYEQYF. As DNA, the CDR3 is TGTGCCAGCTACGGTAGCTTCCTGGGTTACGAGCAGTACTTC.

The chain employs TRBV5-6 and TRBJ2-3; D perhaps matches TRBD1 (7 bases). The V and J ends lost 4 bases and 1 base respectively, with 13 bases between them. This CDR3 spans 15 amino acids. Germline values: CDR1 SGHDT, CDR2 YYEEEE. The CDR3 coding sequence is TGTGCCAGCAGCGGCGGGACAGCTCGCACAGATACGCAGTATTTT. Translating gives CASSGGTARTDTQYF.